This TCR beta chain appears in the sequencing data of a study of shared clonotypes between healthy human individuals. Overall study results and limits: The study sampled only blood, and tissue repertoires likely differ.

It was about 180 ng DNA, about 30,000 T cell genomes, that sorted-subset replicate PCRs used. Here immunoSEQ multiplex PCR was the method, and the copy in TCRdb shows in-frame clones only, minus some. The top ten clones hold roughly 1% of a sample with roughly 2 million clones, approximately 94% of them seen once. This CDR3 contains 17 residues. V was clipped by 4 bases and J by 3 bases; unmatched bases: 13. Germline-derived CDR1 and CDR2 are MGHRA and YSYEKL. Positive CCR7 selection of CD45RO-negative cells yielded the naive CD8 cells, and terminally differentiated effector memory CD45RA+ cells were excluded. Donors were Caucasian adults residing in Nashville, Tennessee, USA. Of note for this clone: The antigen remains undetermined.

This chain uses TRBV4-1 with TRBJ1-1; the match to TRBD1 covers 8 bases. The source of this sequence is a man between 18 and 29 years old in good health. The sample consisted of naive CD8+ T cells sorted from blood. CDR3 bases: TGCGCCAGCAGCCCCAGACAGGGGCAGTTGGGGGACACTGAAGCTTTCTTT. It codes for CASSPRQGQLGDTEAFF.